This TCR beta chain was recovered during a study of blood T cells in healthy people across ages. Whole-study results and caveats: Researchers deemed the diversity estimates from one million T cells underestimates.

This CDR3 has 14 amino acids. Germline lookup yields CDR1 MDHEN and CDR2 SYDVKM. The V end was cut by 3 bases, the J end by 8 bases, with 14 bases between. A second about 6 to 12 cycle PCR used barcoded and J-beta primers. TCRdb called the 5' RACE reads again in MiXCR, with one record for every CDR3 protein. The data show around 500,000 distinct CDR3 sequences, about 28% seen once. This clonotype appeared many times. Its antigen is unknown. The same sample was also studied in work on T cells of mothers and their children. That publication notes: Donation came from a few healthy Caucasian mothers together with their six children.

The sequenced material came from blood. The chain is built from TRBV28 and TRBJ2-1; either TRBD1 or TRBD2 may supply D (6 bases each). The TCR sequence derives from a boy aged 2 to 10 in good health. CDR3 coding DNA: TGTGCCAGCAGTTTTGAGGGGGGCAGCTATGAGCAGTTCTTC. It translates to CASSFEGGSYEQFF.